Shown below are 14 T cell receptor beta chains from a single sample sequenced in a study of blood T cell repertoires in COVID-19. Assay: immunoSEQ multiplex PCR; the TCRdb copy retains only in-frame clones and omits some. The table lists more than 100,000 clones, approximately 83% of them singletons. The sequenced sample was peripheral blood. The receptors shown here come from a woman aged 70-85 years with acute or convalescent COVID-19.

The chain couples TRBV5-1 to TRBJ2-5, with 7 bases aligning to TRBD1. With V trimmed by 4 bases and J by 4 bases, 7 bases remained unmatched. There are 14 residues in the CDR3. Germline assignment: CDR1 SGHRS and CDR2 YFSETQ. The DNA of the CDR3 is TGCGCCAGCAGCGACAACAGGGGTGGAGAGACCCAGTACTTC. It translates to CASSDNRGGETQYF. The whole variable domain, remainder taken from reference TRBV5-1 and TRBJ2-5, is KAGVTQTPRYLIKTRGQQVTLSCSPISGHRSVSWYQQTPGQGLQFLFEYFSETQRNKGNFPGRFSGRQFSNSRSEMNVSTLELGDSALYLCASSDNRGGETQYFGPGTRLLVL.

The V gene is TRBV3-1 (or the pseudogene TRBV3-2), the J gene TRBJ2-2, with D possibly matching TRBD1 (6 bases). The germline CDR1 and CDR2 sequences are LGHDT and YNNKEL (reference sequence). Trimming shortened V by 6 bases and J by 4 bases, and 12 bases separated the two germline ends. The CDR3 length is 14 residues. CDR3 nucleotides: TGTGCCAGCAGTTACGACAGGACCACCGGGGAGCTGTTTTTT. Its translation is CASSYDRTTGELFF.

In its sample, this clone was seen a few times. The chain employs TRBV2 and TRBJ1-1; 9 bases map to TRBD1. The V segment lost 6 bases and the J segment 3 bases; nucleotides outside the gene matches: 5. Per germline, CDR1 SNHLY and CDR2 FYNNEI. The CDR3 consists of 14 residues. The CDR3 loop reads CASRGDRGDTEAFF. The CDR3 nucleotides read TGTGCCAGCAGAGGTGACAGGGGGGACACTGAAGCTTTCTTT.

The chain carries TRBV12-5 and TRBJ1-5; the match to TRBD1 covers 12 bases. The V gene's germline CDR1 is LGHNT and CDR2 FRNRAP. V was clipped by 7 bases and J by 5 bases; unmatched bases: 9. This CDR3 comprises 16 residues. CDR3 coding DNA: TGTGCTAGTGCACCCCCGGGACAGGGGGCATATCAGCCCCAGCATTTT. It encodes CASAPPGQGAYQPQHF.

V usage is TRBV10-2 and J usage is TRBJ1-5; possible D gene TRBD1, 5 bases. The V end was cut by 7 bases, the J end by 4 bases, with 8 bases between. The CDR3 runs 12 residues. The germline V gene encodes CDR1 WSHSY and CDR2 SAAADI. As DNA, the CDR3 is TGCGCCAGCACTGGGGGGAATCAGCCCCAGCATTTT. This gives the protein CASTGGNQPQHF.

This chain uses TRBV5-4 with TRBJ1-4; 7 nucleotides match TRBD1. The V gene's germline CDR1 is SGHNT and CDR2 YYREEE (reference sequence). This CDR3 spans 15 amino acids. J was trimmed by 5 bases and V by 4 bases; bases with no gene match: 8. DNA of the CDR3: TGTGCCAGCAGCAGAGGGGGACAGAGAAATGAAAAACTGTTTTTT. Amino acids: CASSRGGQRNEKLFF.

The J gene is TRBJ2-5, the V gene TRBV7-7; weak D call: TRBD2 (6 bases). V lost 1 base and J 5 bases, leaving 14 bases between the germline ends. Germline V gene lookup returns CDR1 SSHAT and CDR2 FNYEAQ (reference sequence). This CDR3 has 15 residues. The CDR3 DNA reads TGTGCCAGCAGCTTAGGTGGCGGGGCCGGGGAGACCCAGTACTTC. Its translation: CASSLGGGAGETQYF.

V usage is TRBV6-5 and J usage is TRBJ1-5, with TRBD1 matching 8 bases. The CDR3 is made up of 14 amino acids. The junction had 6 bases not matched to a gene; V was cut back by 6 bases and J by 5 bases. CDR1 MNHEY and CDR2 SVGAGI come from the germline V gene. The CDR3 sequence: CASSLTGGHQPQHF. CDR3 DNA sequence: TGTGCCAGCAGCCTTACAGGGGGGCATCAGCCCCAGCATTTT.

The chain employs TRBV30 and TRBJ1-1; tentatively, D is TRBD1 (5 bases). Germline V gene lookup returns CDR1 GTSNPN and CDR2 SVGIG (reference sequence). This CDR3 comprises 15 residues. The V and J ends lost 2 bases and 0 bases respectively, with 13 bases between them. The CDR3 loop is CAWSRQGVMNTEAFF. In DNA form, the CDR3 reads TGTGCCTGGAGTAGACAAGGGGTAATGAACACTGAAGCTTTCTTT. Variable domain in full (rest from reference TRBV30 and TRBJ1-1): SQTIHQWPATLVQPVGSPLSLECTVEGTSNPNLYWYRQAAGRGLQLLFYSVGIGQISSEVPQNLSASRPQDRQFILSSKKLLLSDSGFYLCAWSRQGVMNTEAFFGQGTRLTVV.

V is TRBV27 and J is TRBJ1-3; D remains unclear. Trimming took off 6 bases at V and 4 bases at J, with 25 bases between the two ends. The CDR3 spans 18 residues. Germline loops: CDR1 MNHEY, CDR2 SMNVEV (reference sequence). The DNA for the CDR3 is TGTGCCAGCAGCCCCCGCCCGGTGAGAGGGCTTTTCGGAAACACCATATATTTT. It encodes CASSPRPVRGLFGNTIYF.

The rearrangement uses TRBV7-2 and TRBJ1-1, with D tentatively TRBD1 (5 bases). V was clipped by 1 base and J by 6 bases, with 15 bases between them. This CDR3 has 15 residues. Germline CDR1 SGHTA, CDR2 FQGNSA. DNA of the CDR3: TGTGCCAGCAGCTTAGTGTCCAGGGTGGGTGCTGAAGCTTTCTTT. Its translation is CASSLVSRVGAEAFF.

The chain combines TRBV19 with TRBJ1-2; D might be TRBD1 (5 bases). V was cut by 5 bases and J by 0 bases, with 13 bases left in between. The germline gives CDR1 LNHDA, CDR2 SQIVND (reference sequence). This CDR3 has 15 residues. In nucleotides, the CDR3 is TGTGCCAGTAGTTTCGGGACTCGGGCTAACTATGGCTACACCTTC. Amino acid sequence: CASSFGTRANYGYTF.

The chain uses TRBV5-8 and TRBJ2-7, with D tentatively TRBD1 (6 bases). The V end was cut by 0 bases, the J end by 3 bases, with 10 bases between. CDR1 and CDR2 (germline): SGHTS, YDEGEE. The CDR3 consists of 14 residues. The CDR3 region is CASSLEGDIYEQYV. The CDR3 bases are TGTGCCAGCAGCTTGGAAGGGGACATCTACGAGCAGTACGTC.

The chain has TRBV6-5 and TRBJ2-7, with a tentative D call TRBD1 (6 bases). The germline V and J ends were trimmed by 6 bases and 5 bases, with 17 bases remaining between them. The CDR3 consists of 14 residues. Germline V gene lookup returns CDR1 MNHEY and CDR2 SVGAGI. The chain's CDR3 is CASSLDSTRNEQYF. The CDR3 DNA reads TGTGCCAGCAGCCTGGACAGTACCCGAAACGAGCAGTACTTC.